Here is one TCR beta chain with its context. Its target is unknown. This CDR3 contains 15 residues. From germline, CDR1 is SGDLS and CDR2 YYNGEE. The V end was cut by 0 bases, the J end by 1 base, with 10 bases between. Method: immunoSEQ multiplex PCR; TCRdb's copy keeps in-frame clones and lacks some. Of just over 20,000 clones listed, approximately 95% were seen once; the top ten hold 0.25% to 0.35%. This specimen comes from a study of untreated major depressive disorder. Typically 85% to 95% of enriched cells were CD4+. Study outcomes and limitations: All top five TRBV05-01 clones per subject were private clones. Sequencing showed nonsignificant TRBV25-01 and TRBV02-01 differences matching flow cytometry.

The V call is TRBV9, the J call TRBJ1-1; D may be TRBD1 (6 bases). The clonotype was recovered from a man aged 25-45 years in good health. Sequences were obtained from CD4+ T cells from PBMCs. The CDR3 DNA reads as TGTGCCAGCAGCGTAGGGGGGGCCCAGAACACTGAAGCTTTCTTT. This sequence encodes CASSVGGAQNTEAFF.